Listed here are 2 T cell receptor beta chains from one sample, sequenced in a study of PD-L1 blockade in urothelial cancer. The assay was immunoSEQ multiplex PCR, and TCRdb's table has in-frame clones only and misses some. This table has about 83,000 clones, roughly 90% appearing once. The specimen was PBMCs, collected around atezolizumab (anti-PD-L1) treatment. Receptors were obtained from a woman in her 70s with urothelial cancer.

The chain carries TRBV28 and TRBJ1-5; D is unresolved. Germline loops: CDR1 MDHEN, CDR2 SYDVKM. V gave up 2 bases and J gave up 7 bases, with 12 bases separating them. The CDR3 sequence is 14 residues long. CDR3 nucleotides: TGTGCCAGCAGTTTAAGTGAGGGTAGGCAGCCCCAGCATTTT. Translation: CASSLSEGRQPQHF.

The chain uses TRBV5-1 and TRBJ2-1; 9 bases are shared with TRBD1. The CDR3 loop spans 19 amino acids. The junction had 19 bases not matched to a gene; V was cut back by 3 bases and J by 6 bases. Germline CDR1 is SGHRS and CDR2 is YFSETQ. The CDR3 sequence: CASSWTPYTGTGSGNEQFF. In DNA, the CDR3 is TGCGCCAGCAGCTGGACCCCCTATACCGGGACAGGGAGCGGCAATGAGCAGTTCTTC.